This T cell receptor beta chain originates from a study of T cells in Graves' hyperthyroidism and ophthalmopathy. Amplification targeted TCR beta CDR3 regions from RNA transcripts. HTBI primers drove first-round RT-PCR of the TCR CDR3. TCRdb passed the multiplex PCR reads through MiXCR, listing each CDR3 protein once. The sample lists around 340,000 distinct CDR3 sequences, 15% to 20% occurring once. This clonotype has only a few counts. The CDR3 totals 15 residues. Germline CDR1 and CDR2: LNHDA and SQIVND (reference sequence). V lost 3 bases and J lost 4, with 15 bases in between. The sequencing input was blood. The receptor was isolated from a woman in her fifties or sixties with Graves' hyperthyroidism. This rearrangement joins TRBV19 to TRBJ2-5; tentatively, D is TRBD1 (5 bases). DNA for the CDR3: TGTGCCAGTAGTATTGCGGTGGGGCTCGGAGAGACCCAGTACTTC. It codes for CASSIAVGLGETQYF.